Listed below are T cell receptor beta chains from one sample, sequenced in a study of blood T cell repertoires in COVID-19. Sequencing used immunoSEQ multiplex PCR; TCRdb keeps in-frame clones, though not all of them. In the table there are 130,000 or so clones, 80% to 85% of which are singletons. Sequenced material: peripheral blood. Source of these receptors: a man aged 60-69 years with acute or convalescent COVID-19. The CDR3 runs from the conserved cysteine through the conserved F or W. Each record gives: D gene, J gene, CDR3 length, V gene, clone size, CDR3 protein, CDR3 DNA. D genes are given only for firm matches. Size is stated for part of the rows, as once, few or many counts, or as a class when the clone is expanded.

>-|TRBJ1-6|14|TRBV9|-
CASSVDLYNSPLHF
TGTGCCAGCAGCGTAGATCTCTATAATTCACCCCTCCACTTT
>TRBD1|TRBJ1-5|15|TRBV5-8|-
CASSTGQGPGQPQHF
TGTGCCAGCAGCACAGGACAGGGACCGGGACAGCCCCAGCATTTT
>TRBD1|TRBJ1-4|13|TRBV5-1|-
CASSGTGGFELFF
TGCGCCAGCAGCGGGACAGGGGGCTTTGAACTGTTTTTT
>-|TRBJ2-5|14|TRBV6-5|few
CASTRDPTGETQYF
TGTGCCAGTACCAGAGACCCGACGGGGGAGACCCAGTACTTC
>TRBD1|TRBJ2-7|15|TRBV7-9|-
CASSLGRGQTYEQYF
TGTGCCAGCAGCTTAGGTCGGGGACAGACCTACGAGCAGTACTTC
>TRBD1|TRBJ2-3|17|TRBV5-1|-
CASSEGQGALSGDTQYF
TGCGCCAGCAGCGAAGGACAGGGGGCCCTTAGTGGAGATACGCAGTATTTT
>-|TRBJ2-1|17|TRBV5-1|-
CASKTTSSDRVVNEQFF
TGCGCCAGCAAAACCACTAGCTCCGACAGGGTAGTTAATGAGCAGTTCTTC
>-|TRBJ1-5|15|TRBV10-2|-
CASSDSGYKNQPQHF
TGCGCCAGCAGCGACTCAGGGTACAAAAATCAGCCCCAGCATTTT
>-|TRBJ2-5|13|TRBV7-8|few
CASSLQGQETQYF
TGTGCCAGCAGCTTACAGGGGCAAGAGACCCAGTACTTC
>-|TRBJ1-2|13|TRBV5-6|-
CASSLVANYGYTF
TGTGCCAGCAGCTTGGTGGCCAACTATGGCTACACCTTC
>TRBD1|TRBJ1-2|14|TRBV12-5|-
CASGNSERQGALTF
TGTGCTAGTGGTAATAGCGAACGACAGGGCGCCCTTACCTTC
>TRBD2|TRBJ2-1|15|TRBV5-1|-
CASSLYAGGRNEQFF
TGCGCCAGCAGCTTGTATGCGGGGGGCAGGAATGAGCAGTTCTTC
>-|TRBJ1-1|14|TRBV7-9|-
CASSQGHPNTEAFF
TGTGCCAGCAGCCAAGGACACCCGAACACTGAAGCTTTCTTT
>-|TRBJ1-5|15|TRBV24-1|-
CATSGGGLSNQPQHF
TGTGCCACCAGTGGGGGGGGACTTAGCAATCAGCCCCAGCATTTT
>TRBD1|TRBJ2-7|15|TRBV11-1|-
CASTQGTGGRDEQYF
TGTGCCAGCACCCAGGGCACAGGGGGCCGCGACGAGCAGTACTTC
>TRBD2|TRBJ2-1|15|TRBV5-1|-
CASSAGLAGVNEQFF
TGCGCCAGCAGCGCGGGACTAGCGGGAGTTAATGAGCAGTTCTTC
>-|TRBJ1-5|14|TRBV15|once
CATQQVTSNQPQHF
TGTGCCACCCAACAGGTGACTAGCAATCAGCCCCAGCATTTT
>TRBD1|TRBJ2-7|13|TRBV27|-
CASRPPRGYEQYF
TGTGCCAGCAGACCTCCCAGGGGGTACGAGCAGTACTTC
>-|TRBJ1-2|13|TRBV20-1|-
CSASGSGVIGYTF
TGCAGTGCTAGTGGATCAGGGGTAATTGGCTACACCTTC
>TRBD2|TRBJ2-1|21|TRBV5-1|-
CASSLGSGIGTSGSLGDEQFF
TGCGCCAGCAGTCTGGGGTCGGGCATCGGGACTAGCGGGAGTCTCGGCGATGAGCAGTTCTTC
>TRBD1|TRBJ1-2|15|TRBV19|-
CASTKGGTGDYGYTF
TGTGCCAGTACCAAAGGAGGGACAGGGGACTATGGCTACACCTTC
>TRBD1|TRBJ1-1|14|TRBV5-1|-
CASSRGQANTEAFF
TGCGCCAGCAGCCGAGGACAGGCTAACACTGAAGCTTTCTTT
>-|TRBJ1-2|13|TRBV19|-
CASTNRAFYGYTF
TGTGCCAGTACCAACAGGGCCTTCTATGGCTACACCTTC
>-|TRBJ2-7|12|TRBV12-3/TRBV12-4|-
CASSFVSYEQYF
TGTGCCAGCAGCTTCGTTTCCTACGAGCAGTACTTC
>-|TRBJ2-2|13|TRBV5-1|-
CASSLRDTGELFF
TGCGCCAGCAGCTTGCGAGACACCGGGGAGCTGTTTTTT
>TRBD2|TRBJ2-3|16|TRBV13|-
CASSLAASGGTDTQYF
TGTGCCAGCAGCTTAGCGGCTAGCGGGGGCACAGATACGCAGTATTTT
>TRBD1|TRBJ1-2|13|TRBV7-9|-
CASSPGTGSSYTF
TGTGCCAGCAGCCCAGGGACAGGGTCCAGCTACACCTTC
>-|TRBJ1-1|13|TRBV10-1|-
CASRAGMNTEAFF
TGCGCCAGCAGAGCAGGGATGAACACTGAAGCTTTCTTT
>TRBD2|TRBJ2-5|14|TRBV5-6|-
CASSPTSGIGTQYF
TGTGCCAGCAGCCCAACTAGCGGGATTGGGACCCAGTACTTC